The 2 T cell receptor beta chains in this list originate from one sample, sequenced in a study of blood T cell repertoires in COVID-19. Measured with immunoSEQ multiplex PCR; TCRdb has only the in-frame clones, and not every one. The sample carries 450,000 to 500,000 clones, approximately 83% recorded once. The sequenced sample was peripheral blood. Receptors were obtained from a human donor in a cohort sampled during active COVID-19.

This chain connects TRBV7-9 to TRBJ2-1; no clear D. Germline assignment: CDR1 SEHNR and CDR2 FQNEAQ (reference sequence). The length of the CDR3 is 13 residues. V was clipped by 2 bases and J by 6 bases, with 8 bases between them. The CDR3 loop reads CASSLNLGNEQFF. CDR3 nucleotides: TGTGCCAGCAGCTTAAACCTAGGCAATGAGCAGTTCTTC.

J is TRBJ2-5 and V is TRBV5-1; 9 bases fit TRBD2. J was trimmed by 7 bases and V by 3 bases; bases with no gene match: 13. From germline, CDR1 is SGHRS and CDR2 YFSETQ. The CDR3 contains 16 residues. Here the CDR3 DNA reads TGCGCCAGCAGCTCCGATCCTAGCGGGGAGTTCAGGACCCAGTACTTC. Encoded protein: CASSSDPSGEFRTQYF.